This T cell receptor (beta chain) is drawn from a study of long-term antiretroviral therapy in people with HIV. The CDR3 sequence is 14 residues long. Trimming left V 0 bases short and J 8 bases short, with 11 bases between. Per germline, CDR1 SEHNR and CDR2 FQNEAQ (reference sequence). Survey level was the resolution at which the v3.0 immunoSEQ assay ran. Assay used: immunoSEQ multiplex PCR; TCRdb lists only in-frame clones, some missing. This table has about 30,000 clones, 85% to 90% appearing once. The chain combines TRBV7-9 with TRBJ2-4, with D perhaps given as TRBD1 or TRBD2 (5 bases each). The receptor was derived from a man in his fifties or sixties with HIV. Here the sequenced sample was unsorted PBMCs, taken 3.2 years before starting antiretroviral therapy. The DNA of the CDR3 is TGTGCCAGCAGCTTAGCGAGGGGCCGGGACATTCAGTACTTC. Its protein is CASSLARGRDIQYF.